This T cell receptor beta chain was identified during a study of cytomegalovirus exposure and HLA in healthy donors (dated by TCRdb to about 2017). General notes on the study: An earlier analysis of approximately 590 of the donors reported 250 to 300 Gb of sequence data and 120 million or so unique TCR beta sequences from about 180 million T cells. On average, about 200,000 unique TCR beta nucleotide sequences were sequenced per donor among roughly 430 genotyped donors of the cohort, with approximately 18% of those sequences being non-productive. Class I and class II HLA loci were covered by the typing at four-digit resolution. In an earlier analysis of more than 550 of the donors, high-throughput TCR beta sequencing was used to judge whether each TCR beta V gene segment behaved as functional or pseudogenic. A later analysis re-analyzed previously published TCR beta repertoires from 600 to 850 donors and added high-resolution HLA genotyping to study TCR occurrence patterns. The number of typed donors differed by locus: roughly 629-640 for A, B, C, DRB1 and DQB1; 500 to 550 for DQA1; approximately 600 for DPA1; and roughly 470 for DPB1. Genome-wide SNP genotypes for about 55% of the roughly 670 donors were used in a later genetic analysis, which treated that subset as a discovery cohort. Roughly 320 gigabases of sequencing data and tens of millions of unique TCR sequences made up an early release that covered nearly 650 HLA-typed donors. Of the 300 to 500 genotyped donors, more than 75% were placed in the genetic ancestry cluster associated with self-reported Caucasian donors. In the later analysis, no new phenotypic data were used to find candidate immune exposures; instead, reliance was placed on TCR beta sequences and their occurrence across donors. Roughly 5 DR-DQ haplotypes were handled as single units for association and clustering because linkage in the cohort was strong. The study aimed to test whether cataloging public T cell receptors could reveal signatures of past pathogen exposure. In addition to the first cohort of several hundred subjects, a separate validation cohort of 100 to 150 different subjects was used. Every repertoire in the discovery cohort had been generated on one and the same sequencing platform. To predict cytomegalovirus infection status, the study brought together high-throughput TCR immunosequencing, statistical association of individual TCRs with disease status, and machine learning. The T cell repertoires of about 700 subjects were profiled by immunosequencing and related to cytomegalovirus serostatus. Donor age, sex, ethnicity and CMV serostatus were compiled alongside the repertoire data.

Summary of the overall study and its limitations: In a later genetic analysis, a missense DCLRE1C variant was associated with V-gene and J-gene trimming of TCR beta chains, and the association was replicated in an independent cohort. A later analysis found that most CMV-associated TCR beta chains appeared HLA-restricted, with HLA associations seemingly driven largely by CMV exposure. An earlier analysis of around 500 of the donors showed that most TCR beta V segments appeared in productive rearrangements either about 90% or about 30% of the time, which broadly matched IMGT annotations. In both the original and validation cohorts, the classifier was reported to diagnose cytomegalovirus status with high specificity and sensitivity. This cohort had only TCR beta chains sequenced, and the lack of alpha or paired-chain data limited which features could be detected. It was suggested by the authors that the approach could potentially be generalized to other disease states and immunological phenotypes. A few of the identified cytomegalovirus-associated TCR beta chains were confirmed in vitro to be specific for cytomegalovirus antigens. The earlier analysis of 450 to 700 of the donors excluded seventeen rarely observed V segments, including chromosome 9 orphons, because counts were too low. In a later analysis, 16,951 TCR beta sequences were associated with specific HLA alleles at a false discovery rate of 0.05. Because HLA typing was unavailable for some donors at each locus, only the typed subset was used in association tests. The study gave a list of under 200 TCR beta chains associated with cytomegalovirus. Presence/absence analyses assumed roughly uniform sequencing depth across donors, an assumption that may not hold. A later genetic analysis reported fewer N-insertions in productive TCRs among donors in an Asian-associated ancestry cluster than the roughly 720-donor mean. A cluster of highly shared sequence variants was judged likely to be a technical artifact of the sequencing pipeline. Across donors, most TCR sequences were observed very rarely, whereas some public TCRs were present in many individuals. A later analysis found that TCR association rates varied across HLA loci, with DRB1 alleles showing the most associated TCRs and HLA-C alleles the fewest. Linkage disequilibrium might explain the correlated functional status among segregating V segments, but an unknown experimental factor could not be excluded. A further reported finding was that TCR beta sequences accurately predicted the HLA-A and HLA-B alleles for most subjects in the first cohort. Immune exposure information for the cohort was limited to CMV serostatus. Several of the top co-occurrence clusters appeared to be linked to parvovirus B19, influenza, CMV and Epstein-Barr virus, according to a later analysis. Compared with equally common non-associated chains, HLA-associated TCR beta chains in a later analysis were more clonally expanded and had lower generation probabilities. The 87-base-pair reads could not distinguish some IMGT-functional V segments, including TRBV6-2 and TRBV6-3, so those segments were excluded. When HLA alleles, especially DR and DQ, strongly co-occurred, TCR associations were difficult to assign to individual alleles.

The cohort comprised several hundred healthy bone marrow donors. At the time of sampling, every cohort member was nominally healthy, though immune exposures that went unrecorded were likely present. The donor tested CMV seronegative, placing the donor among the 300 to 400 seronegative members of the cohort. A peripheral blood sample was collected from each donor, and TCR beta sequencing was performed on peripheral blood mononuclear cells. The Qiagen DNeasy Blood Extraction Kit was used to extract genomic DNA from the blood cell samples. Note on this clone: Its binding antigen is unknown. Per-base qualities were not stored, and no clone one base away is much larger.

V and J are truncated by 5 bases and 2 bases respectively, leaving an intervening sequence of 10 bases. The germline V gene provides CDR1 WSHSY and CDR2 SAAADI. The CDR3 has 13 amino acids, counting the end cysteine and phenylalanine. The only DNA kept is the CDR3, 39 bases in frame from the first base. Library generation was performed with the immunoSEQ multiplex PCR assay. A mixture of 60 forward primers for TCR Vbeta segments and 13 reverse primers for TCR Jbeta segments was used in the multiplex PCR. Amplification of the CDR3 region of rearranged TCR beta genes was performed with a multiplex PCR assay on genomic DNA. On the Illumina HiSeq System, the amplified TCR beta libraries were sequenced as 87-base-pair reads. The source study handled its data this way. A later analysis counted approximately 74 million unique TCR beta chains across the 690 or so repertoires, and roughly 11 million of these chains were shared by at least two donors. Raw reads were error-corrected and collapsed into unique sequences by a nearest-neighbor algorithm in which closely related sequences were merged to remove PCR and sequencing errors. CDR3 sequences were aligned to IMGT reference sequences to assign V, D and J gene segments. For a sequence to be retained, at least a six-nucleotide match to both a V gene segment and a J gene segment was required. A rearrangement counted as productive if the CDR3 had no stop codons and remained in frame with V and J, and every other rearrangement counted as non-productive. CDR3 was defined according to IMGT convention as the region running from the second conserved V-encoded cysteine to the conserved J-encoded phenylalanine. Sequences without an unambiguous match to a single V gene segment were excluded from the earlier analysis of 500 to 700 of the donors. In an earlier analysis of approximately 560 of the donors, a V segment was called functional when productive rearrangements were above 56.7%, and segregating when the standard deviation between donors exceeded 5%. To diagnose cytomegalovirus status from the catalog of TCR beta chain sequences, a statistical classification framework was built. A later analysis assigned V and J genes by comparing TCR nucleotide sequences with IMGT/GENE-DB human TR gene sequences. In a later analysis, CDR3 sequences and most-parsimonious VDJ recombination scenarios were assigned using the TCRdist pipeline. In a later analysis, each TCR beta chain was defined by its CDR3 amino acid sequence together with its V-gene family, and reads without a unique V-gene family were excluded. A later analysis removed 592 highly shared, low-generation-probability nucleotide sequences to deal with suspected cross-contamination and a sequencing artifact. A later analysis calculated a clonal expansion index for each public chain from normalized within-repertoire ranks of inferred template counts. In a later analysis, generation probabilities were computed with a VDJ recombination model fitted to out-of-frame rearrangements, and the resulting probabilities were checked against IGoR. In a later analysis, hypergeometric tests were used to score TCR-TCR, TCR-HLA and TCR-CMV co-occurrence, with a repertoire-size bias correction applied to TCR pairs. To estimate false discovery rates, a later analysis permuted the HLA or CMV assignments 20 times. In a later analysis, co-occurring TCRs were grouped using DBSCAN, with TCRdist sequence similarity added in when clustering inside HLA-allele-positive subsets. For co-occurrence clustering, repertoires with fewer than 30,000 or more than 120,000 public chains were excluded, along with about five repertoires with anomalous nucleotide sharing. TCRdb retrieved this table from immuneACCESS and kept in-frame rearrangements only. Not all clones are present; in checked studies, unresolved V genes account for under half, and no reason is known for the remainder. V and J calls and clone size follow that table, whereas D and trimming were derived from the DNA. In all, the sample holds some 150,000 clones, and more than 70% of those were seen once. The ten largest make up more than 2.5% of the sample.

Sequenced input: PBMCs. This chain joins TRBV10-2 to TRBJ2-7; the D gene assignment is ambiguous. The sequence was collected from a man aged 35-49 years in good health and CMV-seronegative. The bases are TGCGCCAGCAGTAATACAGCTACCTACGAGCAGTACTTC. Its translation reads: CASSNTATYEQYF.